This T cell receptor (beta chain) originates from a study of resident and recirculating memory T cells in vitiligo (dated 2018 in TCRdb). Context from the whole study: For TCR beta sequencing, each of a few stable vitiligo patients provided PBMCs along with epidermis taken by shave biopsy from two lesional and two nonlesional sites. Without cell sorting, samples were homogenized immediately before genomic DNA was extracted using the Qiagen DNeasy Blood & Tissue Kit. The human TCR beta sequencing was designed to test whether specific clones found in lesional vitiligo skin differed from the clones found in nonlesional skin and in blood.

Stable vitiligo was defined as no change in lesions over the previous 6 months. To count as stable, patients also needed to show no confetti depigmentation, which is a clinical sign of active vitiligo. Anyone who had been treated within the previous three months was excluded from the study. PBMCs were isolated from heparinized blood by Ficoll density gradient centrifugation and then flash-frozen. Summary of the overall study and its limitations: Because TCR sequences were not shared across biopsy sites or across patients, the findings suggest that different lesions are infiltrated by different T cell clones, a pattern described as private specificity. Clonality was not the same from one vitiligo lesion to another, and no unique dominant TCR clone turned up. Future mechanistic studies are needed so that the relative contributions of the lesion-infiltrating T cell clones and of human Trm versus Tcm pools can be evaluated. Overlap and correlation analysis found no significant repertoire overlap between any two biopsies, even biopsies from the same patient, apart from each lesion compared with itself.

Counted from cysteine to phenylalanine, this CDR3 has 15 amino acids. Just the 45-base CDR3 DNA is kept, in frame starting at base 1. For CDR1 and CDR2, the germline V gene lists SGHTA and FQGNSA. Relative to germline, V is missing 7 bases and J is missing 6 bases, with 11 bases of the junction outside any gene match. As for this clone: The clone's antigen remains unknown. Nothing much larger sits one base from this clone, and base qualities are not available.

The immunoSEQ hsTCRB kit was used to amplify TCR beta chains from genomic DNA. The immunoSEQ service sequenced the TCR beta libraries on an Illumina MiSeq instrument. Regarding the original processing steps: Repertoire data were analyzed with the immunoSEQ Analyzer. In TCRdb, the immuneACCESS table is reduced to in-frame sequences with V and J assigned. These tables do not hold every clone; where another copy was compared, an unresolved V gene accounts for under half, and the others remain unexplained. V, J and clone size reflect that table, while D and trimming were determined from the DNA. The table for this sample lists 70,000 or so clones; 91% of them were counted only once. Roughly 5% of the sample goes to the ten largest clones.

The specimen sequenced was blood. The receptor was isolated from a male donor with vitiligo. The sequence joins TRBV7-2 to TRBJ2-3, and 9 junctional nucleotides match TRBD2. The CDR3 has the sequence CASTGSGGPGDTQYF. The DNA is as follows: TGTGCCAGCACCGGAAGCGGGGGGCCCGGGGATACGCAGTATTTT.